One and the same sample provided the 13 T cell receptor beta chains below, sequenced in a study of PD-1 blockade in mismatch repair-deficient tumors. Profiled with immunoSEQ multiplex PCR; TCRdb holds only in-frame clones, not every one. This table holds about 18,000 clones, approximately 80% found once. This material consisted of PBMCs, taken 22 weeks after starting pembrolizumab. The receptors come from an adult with mismatch repair-deficient cancer.

The V gene is TRBV4-2, the J gene TRBJ1-1, with unresolved D. The germline CDR1 and CDR2 sequences are LGHNA and YNFKEQ. This CDR3 has 13 amino acids. V lost 4 bases and J lost 1, with 7 bases in between. The CDR3 DNA reads as TGTGCCAGCAGCCCTGAGGGGAACACTGAAGCTTTCTTT. It translates to CASSPEGNTEAFF.

J is TRBJ2-6 and V is TRBV23-1, with a tentative D call TRBD1 (6 bases). TRBV23-1 is an ORF, and what it does is uncertain. The CDR3 has 20 amino acids. Trimming cost V 0 bases and J 1 base, with 19 bases left between them. The DNA for the CDR3 is TGCGCCAGCAGTCAATCACGCACAGGGTTCGGTTATTCTGGGGCCAACGTCCTGACTTTC. It specifies CASSQSRTGFGYSGANVLTF.

V usage is TRBV5-5 and J usage is TRBJ2-1, with D tentatively TRBD1 (6 bases). Trimming cost V 4 bases and J 7 bases, with 12 bases left between them. In germline, CDR1 is SGHKS, CDR2 YYEKEE (reference sequence). CDR3 length equals 13 residues. The CDR3 protein is CASSLRGSNEQFF. In DNA, the CDR3 is TGTGCCAGCAGCCTCAGGGGCAGTAATGAGCAGTTCTTC.

The rearrangement uses TRBV29-1 and TRBJ1-2; TRBD1 aligns across 8 bases. Germline assignment: CDR1 SQVTM and CDR2 ANQGSEA. V lost 6 bases, J lost 2 bases, and 5 bases stayed unmatched. CDR3 length: 13 residues. The CDR3 DNA sequence: TGCAGCGTCCCGGACAGGGTGAACTATGGCTACACCTTC. This codes for CSVPDRVNYGYTF.

The V gene is TRBV27, the J gene TRBJ2-1; 8 nucleotides align to TRBD2. This CDR3 is 15 amino acids long. The V gene's germline CDR1 is MNHEY and CDR2 SMNVEV (reference sequence). J was trimmed by 3 bases and V by 10 bases; bases with no gene match: 11. CDR3: CATLSSGRVYNEQFF. The CDR3 nucleotides read TGTGCCACCCTTTCCAGCGGGAGAGTCTACAATGAGCAGTTCTTC.

The chain couples TRBV28 to TRBJ2-5; D unclear. CDR3 length: 15 residues. Germline CDR1 reads MDHEN; CDR2 reads SYDVKM. The germline V and J ends were trimmed by 7 bases and 2 bases, with 17 bases remaining between them. The CDR3 here is CASTKHSSSQETQYF. The CDR3, as DNA: TGTGCCAGCACCAAGCACTCGTCGTCGCAAGAGACCCAGTACTTC.

This chain uses TRBV4-2 with TRBJ2-7, with TRBD1 as a possible D gene (6 bases). The V end was cut by 0 bases, the J end by 7 bases, with 19 bases between. Looked up from germline, CDR1 is LGHNA and CDR2 is YNFKEQ. The CDR3 spans 16 residues. The CDR3 DNA sequence: TGTGCCAGCAGCCAAGATTCGACAGGACTTCTGGGAGAGCAGTACTTC. Its translation: CASSQDSTGLLGEQYF.

This chain links TRBV6-6 with TRBJ2-2; 7 positions match TRBD1. CDR1 and CDR2 (germline): MNHNY, SVGAGI (reference sequence). The ends lost 6 bases at V and 0 bases at J; junction bases unmatched: 7. The CDR3 loop spans 16 amino acids. This CDR3 is CASRGQLSSNTGELFF. In nucleotides, the CDR3 is TGTGCCAGCAGGGGACAGTTGTCCTCGAACACCGGGGAGCTGTTTTTT.

This sequence joins TRBV30 and TRBJ2-2; no reliable D call. This CDR3 has 14 residues. Germline loops: CDR1 GTSNPN, CDR2 SVGIG (reference sequence). Trimming took off 7 bases at V and 2 bases at J, with 14 bases between the two ends. CDR3 in amino acids: CALVRQTNTGELFF. The CDR3 DNA reads as TGTGCCTTGGTCCGGCAGACTAACACCGGGGAGCTGTTTTTT.

The rearrangement uses TRBV19 and TRBJ2-3; 7 nucleotides agree with TRBD1. V lost 6 bases to trimming and J lost 7 bases; unmatched junction nucleotides: 10. This CDR3 has 14 amino acids. Germline CDR1 LNHDA, CDR2 SQIVND (reference sequence). In DNA, the CDR3 is TGTGCCAGTAGATCCGGGACAGTCGCAAATACGCAGTATTTT. Its protein is CASRSGTVANTQYF.

V and J are TRBV11-2 and TRBJ2-1; 13 positions match TRBD2. V shed 5 bases and J 8 bases; nucleotides not matched to a gene: 12. From germline, CDR1 is SGHAT and CDR2 FQNNGV. The CDR3 covers 17 residues. In DNA, the CDR3 is TGTGCCAGCAGCCTACAGACCGGGACTAGCGGGATCTATGAGCAGTTCTTC. Encoded protein: CASSLQTGTSGIYEQFF.

The chain couples TRBV29-1 to TRBJ1-5; D not resolved. V gave up 4 bases and J gave up 0 bases, with 10 bases separating them. Germline V CDR1 and CDR2: SQVTM, ANQGSEA. The CDR3 is made up of 14 amino acids. CDR3 DNA: TGCAGCGTTGCGTTTGGAGTTAGCAATCAGCCCCAGCATTTT. This encodes CSVAFGVSNQPQHF.

The J gene is TRBJ1-1, the V gene TRBV10-3; 9 bases align to TRBD1. The CDR3 is 15 residues long. Germline CDR1 reads ENHRY; CDR2 reads SYGVKD. Germline trimming cut 4 bases from V and 4 bases from J; bases unmatched to any gene: 7. The CDR3 reads CAISVSGQGSTEAFF. Written as DNA, the CDR3 is TGTGCCATCAGTGTCTCGGGACAGGGTAGCACTGAAGCTTTCTTT.